The entry that follows covers one T cell receptor beta chain sequence. At one end, the junction sequence differs from germline, possibly due to a read error. Libraries were prepared by immunoSEQ multiplex PCR; TCRdb keeps only in-frame clonotypes and omits some of them. The profile covers 35,000 to 50,000 clones, with around 82% appearing a single time and approximately 6% taken by the ten largest. These data are taken from a study of blood T cell repertoires in COVID-19. Sequencing was performed on peripheral blood. This clonotype was obtained from a woman over 75 with acute or convalescent COVID-19.

CDR3 sequence (DNA): TGTGCTAGCAGCCCTCCTCTCGGGCTAGCGGGGGGGCCAGGGCACTACGAGCAGTACTTC. It encodes CASSPPLGLAGGPGHYEQYF. The V call is TRBV7-7, the J call TRBJ2-7; 12 nucleotides match TRBD2. The CDR3 sequence is 20 residues long. Germline CDR1 is SSHAT and CDR2 is FNYEAQ (reference sequence).